This entry is about one TCR beta chain. The antigen is unknown. Trimming removed 3 bases from V and 2 bases from J; junction bases left unmatched: 8. Germline CDR1 DFQATT, CDR2 SNEGSKA (reference sequence). The CDR3 runs to 15 residues. Sequencing of DNA taken from cultured CD4+ T cells relied on the Oncomine TCR Beta short-read assay. From CD4+ T cells that had been cultured, genomic DNA was extracted. One entry per CDR3 protein results from TCRdb running MiXCR on the PCR reads. The sample contains more than 13,000 distinct CDR3 sequences, 65% to 75% of which appear only once. This record belongs to a study of vaccination and CD4 T cells after COVID-19. Whole-study context: For post-vaccine samples, collection took place a median approximately 77 days after dose two, ranging from 14 to 241. The study's findings and limits: Researchers report that 304 of 307 vaccine-specific clones in convalescent patients proved spike mono-reactive.

Treatment reported: 10-day PBMC culture with coronavirus spike peptide pools or control peptides (ViraFEST assay). The sequenced sample consisted of CD4+ T cells from blood, cultured in vitro. This sequence joins TRBV20-1 and TRBJ2-3; 7 bases agree with TRBD2. This clonotype originated in a human donor who had recovered from COVID-19. The chain's CDR3 is CSASSLADLTDTQYF. The CDR3, as DNA: TGCAGTGCTAGTTCCCTAGCGGATCTCACAGATACGCAGTATTTT.